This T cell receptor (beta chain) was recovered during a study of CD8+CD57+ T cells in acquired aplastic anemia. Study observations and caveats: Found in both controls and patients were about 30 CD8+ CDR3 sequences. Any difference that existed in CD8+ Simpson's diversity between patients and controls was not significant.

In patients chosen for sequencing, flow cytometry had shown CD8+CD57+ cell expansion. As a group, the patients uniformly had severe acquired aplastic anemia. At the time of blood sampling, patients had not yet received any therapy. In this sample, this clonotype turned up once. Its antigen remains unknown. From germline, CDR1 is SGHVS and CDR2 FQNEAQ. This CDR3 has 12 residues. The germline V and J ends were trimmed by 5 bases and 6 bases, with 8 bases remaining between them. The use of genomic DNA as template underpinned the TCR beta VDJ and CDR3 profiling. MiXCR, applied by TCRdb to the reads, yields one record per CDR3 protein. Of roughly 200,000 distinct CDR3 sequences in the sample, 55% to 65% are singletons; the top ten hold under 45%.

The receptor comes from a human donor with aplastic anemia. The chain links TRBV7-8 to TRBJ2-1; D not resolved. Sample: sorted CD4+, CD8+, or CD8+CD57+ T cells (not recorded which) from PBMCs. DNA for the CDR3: TGTGCCAGCAGCCCCTCGCCCAATGAGCAGTTCTTC. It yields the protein CASSPSPNEQFF.